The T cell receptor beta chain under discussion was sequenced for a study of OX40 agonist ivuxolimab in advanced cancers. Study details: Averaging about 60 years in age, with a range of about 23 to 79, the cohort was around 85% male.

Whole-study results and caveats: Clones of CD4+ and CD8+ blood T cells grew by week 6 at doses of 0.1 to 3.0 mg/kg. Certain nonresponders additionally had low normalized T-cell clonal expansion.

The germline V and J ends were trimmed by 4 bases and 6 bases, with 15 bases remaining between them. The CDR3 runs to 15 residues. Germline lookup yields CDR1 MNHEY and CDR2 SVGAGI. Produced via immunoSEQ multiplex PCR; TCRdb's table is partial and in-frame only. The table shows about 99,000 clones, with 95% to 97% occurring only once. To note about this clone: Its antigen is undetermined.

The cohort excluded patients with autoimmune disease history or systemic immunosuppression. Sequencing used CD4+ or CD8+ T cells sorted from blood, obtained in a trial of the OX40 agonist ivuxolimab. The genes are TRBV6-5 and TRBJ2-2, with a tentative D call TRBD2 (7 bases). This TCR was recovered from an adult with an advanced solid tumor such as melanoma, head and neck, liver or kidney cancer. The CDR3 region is CASSSPRGAPGELFF. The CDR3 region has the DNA TGTGCCAGCAGTTCCCCCCGGGGGGCCCCCGGGGAGCTGTTTTTT.